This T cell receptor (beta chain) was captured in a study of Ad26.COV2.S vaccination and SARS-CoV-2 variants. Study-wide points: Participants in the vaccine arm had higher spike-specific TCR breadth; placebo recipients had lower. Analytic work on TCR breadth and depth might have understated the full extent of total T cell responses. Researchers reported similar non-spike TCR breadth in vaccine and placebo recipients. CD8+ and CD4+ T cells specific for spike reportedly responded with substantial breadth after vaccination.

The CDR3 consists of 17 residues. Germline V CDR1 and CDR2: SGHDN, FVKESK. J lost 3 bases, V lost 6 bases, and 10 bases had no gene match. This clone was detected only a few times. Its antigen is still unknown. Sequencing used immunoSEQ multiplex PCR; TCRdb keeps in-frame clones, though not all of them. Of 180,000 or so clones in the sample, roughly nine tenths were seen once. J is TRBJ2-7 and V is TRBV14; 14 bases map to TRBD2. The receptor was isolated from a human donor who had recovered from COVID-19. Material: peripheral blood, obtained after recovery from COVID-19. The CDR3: CASRQTGGLAGDYEQYF. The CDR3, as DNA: TGTGCCAGCAGGCAGACAGGGGGACTAGCGGGAGACTACGAGCAGTACTTC.